The 4 T cell receptor beta chains given below trace back to one sample, sequenced in a study of blood T cell repertoires in COVID-19. Data came from immunoSEQ multiplex PCR; TCRdb stores just in-frame clones and leaves some out. The sample lists fewer than 200,000 clones, about four fifths occurring once. What was sequenced was peripheral blood. These receptor sequences come from a woman aged 70 to 79 who had recovered from COVID-19.

The V call is TRBV14, the J call TRBJ2-2; 13 nucleotides align to TRBD2. CDR3 length: 17 amino acids. J lost 1 base, V lost 6 bases, and 5 bases had no gene match. The germline V gene has CDR1 SGHDN and CDR2 FVKESK. CDR3 DNA sequence: TGTGCCAGCAGTCCCTGGACTAGCGGGAGGAACACCGGGGAGCTGTTTTTT. This codes for CASSPWTSGRNTGELFF.

The table lists this clone with a few counts. The V call is TRBV4-1, the J call TRBJ2-1; a possible D gene is TRBD2 (7 bases). This CDR3 contains 17 residues. Germline CDR1 MGHRA, CDR2 YSYEKL. Trimming removed 4 bases from V and 1 base from J, with 17 bases in between. The CDR3 sequence is CASSPREGHNSYNEQFF. CDR3 DNA: TGCGCCAGCAGCCCCAGGGAGGGACATAATTCCTACAATGAGCAGTTCTTC.

The genes are TRBV15 and TRBJ2-2; TRBD2 agrees at 11 bases. Germline lookup yields CDR1 LNHNV and CDR2 YYDKDF (reference sequence). V lost 0 bases to trimming and J lost 6 bases; unmatched junction nucleotides: 3. The CDR3 consists of 16 residues. The CDR3 here is CATSRDLAGGSGELFF. The CDR3 region has the DNA TGTGCCACCAGCAGAGATTTAGCGGGAGGGTCCGGGGAGCTGTTTTTT. The full variable domain, its missing parts supplied by reference TRBV15 and TRBJ2-2, is DAMVIQNPRYQVTQFGKPVTLSCSQTLNHNVMYWYQQKSSQAPKLLFHYYDKDFNNEADTPDNFQSRRPNTSFCFLDIRSPGLGDTAMYLCATSRDLAGGSGELFFGEGSRLTVL.

The V gene is TRBV4-2, the J gene TRBJ2-5; 8 bases agree with TRBD1. The CDR3 has 14 residues. Looked up from germline, CDR1 is LGHNA and CDR2 is YNFKEQ. The junction had 2 bases not matched to a gene; V was cut back by 4 bases and J by 1 base. The CDR3: CASSPGGAQETQYF. The CDR3 DNA follows: TGTGCCAGCAGCCCAGGGGGCGCCCAAGAGACCCAGTACTTC.